A single T cell receptor (beta chain) is shown here with its context. Amplified TCR beta CDR3 regions were obtained using RNA transcripts as template. First-round RT-PCR relied on HTBI primers, and a second-round multiplex PCR came next. One entry per CDR3 protein results from TCRdb running MiXCR on the multiplex PCR reads. There are approximately 700,000 distinct CDR3 sequences in the sample; approximately 40% occur only once, and approximately 43% lies in the top ten. The data originate from a study of Graves' ophthalmopathy and Graves' hyperthyroidism. The TCR was taken from an adult man with Graves' ophthalmopathy. Sequences were obtained from peripheral blood.

CDR3 DNA sequence: TGCAGCTTCAGGACAGGGGGCCGGACACCCCTCCACTTT. Its protein is CSFRTGGRTPLHF. The rearrangement joins TRBV29-1 to TRBJ1-6, with 11 bases lining up with TRBD1. Looked up from germline, CDR1 is SQVTM and CDR2 is ANQGSEA. The CDR3 is made up of 13 amino acids. V dropped 8 bases and J dropped 11; count of bases not matched to a gene: 8.